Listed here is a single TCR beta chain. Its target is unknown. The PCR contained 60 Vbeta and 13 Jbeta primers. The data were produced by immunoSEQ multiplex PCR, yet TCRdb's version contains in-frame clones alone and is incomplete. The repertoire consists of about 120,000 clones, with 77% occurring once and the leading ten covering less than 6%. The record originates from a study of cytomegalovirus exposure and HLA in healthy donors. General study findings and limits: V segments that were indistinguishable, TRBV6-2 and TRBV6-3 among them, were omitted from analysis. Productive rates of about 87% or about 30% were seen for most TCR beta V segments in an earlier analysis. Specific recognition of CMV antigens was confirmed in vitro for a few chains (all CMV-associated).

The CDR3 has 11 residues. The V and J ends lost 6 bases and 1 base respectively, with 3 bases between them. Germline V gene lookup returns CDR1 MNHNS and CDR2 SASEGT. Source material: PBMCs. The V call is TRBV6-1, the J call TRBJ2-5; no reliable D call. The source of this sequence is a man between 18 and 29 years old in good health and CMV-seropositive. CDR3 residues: CASSFQETQYF. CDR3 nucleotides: TGTGCCAGCAGCTTCCAAGAGACCCAGTACTTC.